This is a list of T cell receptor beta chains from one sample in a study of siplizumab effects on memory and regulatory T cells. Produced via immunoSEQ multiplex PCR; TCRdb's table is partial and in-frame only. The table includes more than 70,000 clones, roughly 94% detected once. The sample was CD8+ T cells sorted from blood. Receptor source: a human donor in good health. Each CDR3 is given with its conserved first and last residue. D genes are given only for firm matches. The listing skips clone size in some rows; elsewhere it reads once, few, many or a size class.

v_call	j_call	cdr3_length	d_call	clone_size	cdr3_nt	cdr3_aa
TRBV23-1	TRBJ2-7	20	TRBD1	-	TGCGCCAGCAGTCCAAGATTATGGGACAGGCGAACCCCTTACTCCTACGAGCAGTACTTC	CASSPRLWDRRTPYSYEQYF
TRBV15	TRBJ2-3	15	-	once	TGTGCCACCAGCAGAGAGAGGAGTTTTTTGGATACGCAGTATTTT	CATSRERSFLDTQYF
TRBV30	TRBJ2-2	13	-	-	TGTGCCTGGAGTGTAATGGACACCGGGGAGCTGTTTTTT	CAWSVMDTGELFF
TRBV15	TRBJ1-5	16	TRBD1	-	TGTGCCACCAGCAGAGCTGGACAGGGGGCCGGTCAGCCCCAGCATTTT	CATSRAGQGAGQPQHF
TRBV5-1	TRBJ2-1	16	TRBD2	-	TGCGCCAGCAGCCCTAGGGAGCGGGAGACGGTCAATGAGCAGTTCTTC	CASSPRERETVNEQFF
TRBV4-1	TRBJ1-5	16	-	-	TGCGCCAGCAGCCAAGACGCCGGGACACGGAATCAGCCCCAGCATTTT	CASSQDAGTRNQPQHF
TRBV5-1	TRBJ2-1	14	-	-	TGCGCCAGCAGCTTGGGGCTAGCAGGCAATGAGCAGTTCTTC	CASSLGLAGNEQFF
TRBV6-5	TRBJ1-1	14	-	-	TGTGCCAGCAGTTACTCGAACCTGAACACTGAAGCTTTCTTT	CASSYSNLNTEAFF
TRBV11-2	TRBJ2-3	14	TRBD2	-	TGTGCCAGCAGCTTCCCGGGGGGTATAGATACGCAGTATTTT	CASSFPGGIDTQYF
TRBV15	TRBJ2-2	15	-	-	TGTGCCACCAGCAGCCGGGACACGAACACCGGGGAGCTGTTTTTT	CATSSRDTNTGELFF
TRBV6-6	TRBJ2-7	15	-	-	TGTGCCAGCAGTTACTCGGGCAGGGGAACCTACGAGCAGTACTTC	CASSYSGRGTYEQYF
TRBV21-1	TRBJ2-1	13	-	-	TGTGCCAGCAGCAAAGTCCCGTACAATGAGCAGTTCTTC	CASSKVPYNEQFF
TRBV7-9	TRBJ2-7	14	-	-	TGTGCCAGCAGCCCCGTCGGGGGAGACTACGAGCAGTACTTC	CASSPVGGDYEQYF
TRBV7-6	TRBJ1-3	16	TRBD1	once	TGTGCCAGCAGCCAAAGGACAGGCTACTCTGGAAACACCATATATTTT	CASSQRTGYSGNTIYF
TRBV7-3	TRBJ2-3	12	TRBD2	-	TGTGCCAGCAGCGCCGAAGCGGGGGCCAAGTATTTT	CASSAEAGAKYF
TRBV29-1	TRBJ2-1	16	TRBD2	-	TGCAGCGTTGGGGGTCGACTAGCGGGACACTACAATGAGCAGTTCTTC	CSVGGRLAGHYNEQFF
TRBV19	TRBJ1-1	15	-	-	TGTGCCAGTAGTATTTACTTAGGCGTGAACACTGAAGCTTTCTTT	CASSIYLGVNTEAFF
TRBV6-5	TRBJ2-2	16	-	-	TGTGCCAGCAGTTACTCGGCGGGACAATTCACCGGGGAGCTGTTTTTT	CASSYSAGQFTGELFF
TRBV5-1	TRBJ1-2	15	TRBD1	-	TGCGCCAGCAGCTTGGCCCGGACAGGAGTCTATGGCTACACCTTC	CASSLARTGVYGYTF
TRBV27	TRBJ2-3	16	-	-	TGTGCCAGCAGTTTACAACTAGCTGTCGGCGCAGATACGCAGTATTTT	CASSLQLAVGADTQYF
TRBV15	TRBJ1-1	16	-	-	TGTGCCACCAGCAGACCCAATTCCCTACTGAACACTGAAGCTTTCTTT	CATSRPNSLLNTEAFF
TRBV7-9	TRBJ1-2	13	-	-	TGTGCCAGCAGCCCCCCGGGGAACTATGGCTACACCTTC	CASSPPGNYGYTF
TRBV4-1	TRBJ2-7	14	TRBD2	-	TGCGCCAGCAGCCAAGCTAGCGGGCGCTACGAGCAGTACTTC	CASSQASGRYEQYF
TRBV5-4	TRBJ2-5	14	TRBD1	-	TGTGCCAGCAGCCAACGGACAGGACAAGAGACCCAGTACTTC	CASSQRTGQETQYF
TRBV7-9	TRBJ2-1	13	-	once	TGTGCCAGCAGCCCTATTAGAGGAAATGAGCAGTTCTTC	CASSPIRGNEQFF
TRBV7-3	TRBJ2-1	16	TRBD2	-	TGTGCCAGCAGCGCGGTGGTAGCGGGAGAACGGAATGAGCAGTTCTTC	CASSAVVAGERNEQFF
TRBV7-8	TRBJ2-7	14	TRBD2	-	TGTGCCAGCAGCACGGGACTAGCTATGTACGAGCAGTACTTC	CASSTGLAMYEQYF
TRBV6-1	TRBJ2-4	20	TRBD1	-	TGTGCCAGCAGTGAAGGGGACAGATTTTGGACAAACCTAGCCAAAAACATTCAGTACTTC	CASSEGDRFWTNLAKNIQYF
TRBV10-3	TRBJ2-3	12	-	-	TGTGCCATCAGTAAGGCGCGGGATACGCAGTATTTT	CAISKARDTQYF
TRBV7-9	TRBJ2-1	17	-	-	TGTGCCAGCAGCTTTGCCCAACGGATGCGGGAATCCAATGAGCAGTTCTTC	CASSFAQRMRESNEQFF
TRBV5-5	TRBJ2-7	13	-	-	TGTGCCAGCAGCCCAAGTGGGGTTCTCGAGCAGTACTTC	CASSPSGVLEQYF
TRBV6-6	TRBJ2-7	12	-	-	TGTGCCAGCAGTACGGACGGCTACGAGCAGTACTTC	CASSTDGYEQYF
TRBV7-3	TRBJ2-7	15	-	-	TGTGCCAGCAGCCCGGGACCGACGACTTCCTACGAGCAGTACTTC	CASSPGPTTSYEQYF
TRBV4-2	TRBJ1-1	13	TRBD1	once	TGTGCCAGCAGCCAACGGACAGGGGGCCTTACTTTCTTT	CASSQRTGGLTFF
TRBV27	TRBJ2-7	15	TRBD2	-	TGTGCCAGCAAGGTTTGGGCGGGAGGTAGCTACGAGCAGTACTTC	CASKVWAGGSYEQYF
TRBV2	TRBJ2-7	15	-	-	TGTGCCAGCAGTGAATCGGTCGCAGGGAAGTACGAGCAGTACTTC	CASSESVAGKYEQYF
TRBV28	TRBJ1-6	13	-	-	TGTGCCAGCACAGCAGGGGACGGTTCACCCCTCCACTTT	CASTAGDGSPLHF
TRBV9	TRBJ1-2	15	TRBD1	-	TGTGCCAGCAGCGTAGAAGGGACAGGGAACTATGGCTACACCTTC	CASSVEGTGNYGYTF
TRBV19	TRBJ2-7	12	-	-	TGTGCCAGTAGTCAAGGGGGCTACGAGCAGTACTTC	CASSQGGYEQYF
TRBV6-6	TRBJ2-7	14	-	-	TGTGCCAGCAGTCAGCCCTCGGGACTTCCGAGGCAGTACTTC	CASSQPSGLPRQYF
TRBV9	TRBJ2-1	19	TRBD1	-	TGTGCCAGCAGCGTGTCCGGGACAGGGGTTCAGAAGGCCTACAATGAGCAGTTCTTC	CASSVSGTGVQKAYNEQFF
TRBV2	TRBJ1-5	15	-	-	TGTGCCAGCAGTGAAGAGGGTAGAGCAAATCAGCCCCAGCATTTT	CASSEEGRANQPQHF
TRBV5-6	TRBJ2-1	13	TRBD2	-	TGTGCCAGCAGCTTAGCGGGAGAACGTGAGCAGTTCTTC	CASSLAGEREQFF
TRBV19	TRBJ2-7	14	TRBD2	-	TGTGCCAGTAGTATTGGTGATAGCGGGAGCGAGCAGTACTTC	CASSIGDSGSEQYF
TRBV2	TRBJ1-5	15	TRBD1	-	TGTGCCAGCAGTCGGACAGGCGAGAGCAATCAGCCCCAGCATTTT	CASSRTGESNQPQHF
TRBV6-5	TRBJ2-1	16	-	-	TGTGCCAGCAGTTACTACCGGGACGTATATTACAATGAGCAGTTCTTC	CASSYYRDVYYNEQFF
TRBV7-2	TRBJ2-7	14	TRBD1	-	TGTGCCAGCAGCTTATATGCAGGGGGCATCGAGCAGTACTTC	CASSLYAGGIEQYF
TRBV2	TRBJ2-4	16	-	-	TGTGCCAGCAGTGAGCGGACAGCGCTAGCCAAAAACATTCAGTACTTC	CASSERTALAKNIQYF
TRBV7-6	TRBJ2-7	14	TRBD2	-	TGTGCCAGCAGCAGTAGCGGGAGGGCCGACGAGCAGTACTTC	CASSSSGRADEQYF
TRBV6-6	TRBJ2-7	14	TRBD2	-	TGTGCCAGCAGCCCCGGGGGAGCGGGAGAGGAGCAGTACTTC	CASSPGGAGEEQYF
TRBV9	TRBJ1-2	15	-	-	TGTGCCAGCAGCCCAGGCAGATACCCTAACTATGGCTACACCTTC	CASSPGRYPNYGYTF
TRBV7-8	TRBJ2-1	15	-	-	TGTGCCAGCAGCCGGGGGCTAAGAAGCAACAATGAGCAGTTCTTC	CASSRGLRSNNEQFF
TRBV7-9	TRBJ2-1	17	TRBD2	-	TGTGCCAGCAGCTTAGGGACTAGCGGCAGCTCCTACAATGAGCAGTTCTTC	CASSLGTSGSSYNEQFF